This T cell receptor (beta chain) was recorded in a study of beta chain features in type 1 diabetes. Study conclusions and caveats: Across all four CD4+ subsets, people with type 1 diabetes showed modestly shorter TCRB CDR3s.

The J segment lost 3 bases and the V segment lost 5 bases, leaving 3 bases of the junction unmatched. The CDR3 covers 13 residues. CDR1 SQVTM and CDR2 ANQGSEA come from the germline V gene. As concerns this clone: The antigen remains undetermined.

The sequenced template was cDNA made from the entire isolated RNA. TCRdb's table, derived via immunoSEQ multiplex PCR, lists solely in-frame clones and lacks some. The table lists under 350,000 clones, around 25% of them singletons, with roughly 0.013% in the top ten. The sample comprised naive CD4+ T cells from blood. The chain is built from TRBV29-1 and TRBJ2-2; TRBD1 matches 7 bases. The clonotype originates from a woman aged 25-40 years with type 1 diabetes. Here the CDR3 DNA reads TGCAGCGTTTACGACAGGGACACCGGGGAGCTGTTTTTT. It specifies CSVYDRDTGELFF.